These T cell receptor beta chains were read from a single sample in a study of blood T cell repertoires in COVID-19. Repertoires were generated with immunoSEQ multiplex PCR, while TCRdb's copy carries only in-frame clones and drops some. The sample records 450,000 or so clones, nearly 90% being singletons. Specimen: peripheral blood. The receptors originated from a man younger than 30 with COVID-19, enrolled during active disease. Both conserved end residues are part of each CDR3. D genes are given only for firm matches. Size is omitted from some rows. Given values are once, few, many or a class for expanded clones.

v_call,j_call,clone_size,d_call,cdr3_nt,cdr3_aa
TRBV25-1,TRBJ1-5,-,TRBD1,TGTGCCAGCGGGGACAGGGGTTCGCAGCCCCAGCATTTT,CASGDRGSQPQHF
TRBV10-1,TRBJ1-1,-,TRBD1,TGCGCCAGCAGTCCCGCGACAGGGAAGAATGGTGAAGCTTTCTTT,CASSPATGKNGEAFF
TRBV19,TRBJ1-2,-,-,TGTGCCAGTAGTATAGGTCAGGGCGGCTACACCTTC,CASSIGQGGYTF
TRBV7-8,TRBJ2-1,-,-,TGTGCCAGCAGCCCTAGCAGTTACAATGAGCAGTTCTTC,CASSPSSYNEQFF
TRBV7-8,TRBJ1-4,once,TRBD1,TGTGCCAGCAGCCGGACAGGGGACGAAAAACTGTTTTTT,CASSRTGDEKLFF
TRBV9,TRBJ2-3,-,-,TGTGCCAGCAGCGTAGGAGGACCCGAACGGGGAGATACGCAGTATTTT,CASSVGGPERGDTQYF
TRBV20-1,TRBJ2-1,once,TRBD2,TGCAGTGCTAGTCGCAGCGGGGGATACAATGAGCAGTTCTTC,CSASRSGGYNEQFF
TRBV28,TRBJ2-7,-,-,TGTGCCAGCAGGTATAGCTCCTACGAGCAGTACTTC,CASRYSSYEQYF
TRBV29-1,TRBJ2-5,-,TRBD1,TGCAGCGTCCCGGGACAGGGGCAAGAGACCCAGTACTTC,CSVPGQGQETQYF
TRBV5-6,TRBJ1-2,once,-,TGTGCCAGCAGCTTTTCAGGGTATGGCTACACCTTC,CASSFSGYGYTF
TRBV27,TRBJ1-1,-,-,TGTGCCAGCAGTTTTTTAGGGGGCACTGAAGCTTTCTTT,CASSFLGGTEAFF
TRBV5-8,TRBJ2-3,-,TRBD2,TGTGCCAGCAGCTTGGCGGGGGGTAGCGGGGCCACAGATACGCAGTATTTT,CASSLAGGSGATDTQYF
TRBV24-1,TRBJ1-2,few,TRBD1,TGTGCCACCAGTGACCCCGGACAGGGAGGGGGCTATGGCTACACCTTC,CATSDPGQGGGYGYTF
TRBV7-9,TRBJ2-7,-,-,TGTGCCAGCAGCTTAGGGGGGACTCGACACGAGCAGTACTTC,CASSLGGTRHEQYF